The clone carrying this T cell receptor beta chain was found many times. The antigen remains unidentified. V was trimmed by 4 bases and J by 5 bases, leaving 9 bases between them. This CDR3 is 13 amino acids long. This sample is part of a study of response to subunit inactivated influenza vaccine. Whole-study results and caveats: That few new T cells are recruited by each seasonal influenza vaccination was the authors' suggestion.

One entry per CDR3 protein results from TCRdb running MiXCR on the RT-PCR reads. This table has around 530,000 distinct CDR3 sequences, approximately 12% appearing once. This rearrangement joins TRBV12-3 or TRBV12-4 to TRBJ2-1; no clear D. This material consisted of PBMCs from blood, taken on the day of vaccination. This sequence originates from a man in his forties or fifties who received an inactivated influenza vaccine. CDR3 sequence: CASSSTGNNEQFF. CDR3 DNA: TGTGCCAGCAGTTCGACTGGCAACAATGAGCAGTTCTTC.